This T cell receptor beta chain was sequenced for a study of control samples from healthy donors and cancer patients. Only in-frame clones appear in the TCRdb table, and some are missing; sequencing was by immunoSEQ multiplex PCR. The sample lists approximately 160,000 clones, roughly 90% seen once, with roughly 0.64% in the top ten. This CDR3 is built from 15 residues. CDR1 and CDR2 from the germline V gene are SEHNR and FQNEAQ (reference sequence). V lost 5 bases, J lost 4 bases, and 15 bases lay in between. This clone was observed once. This chain uses TRBV7-9 with TRBJ2-1, with TRBD2 as a possible D gene (6 bases). The sequence was obtained from a woman under 40 in good health. The sample consisted of blood. The CDR3: CASSPSGLAYNEQFF. In DNA form, the CDR3 reads TGTGCCAGCAGCCCCTCTGGGCTAGCGTACAATGAGCAGTTCTTC.